This T cell receptor beta chain originates from a study of T cell responses to AZD1222 COVID-19 vaccine. Points from the study as a whole: Sampling captured repertoires only after the peak T cell response.

Deletions cut 1 base from V and 1 base from J, with 10 bases between. There are 15 residues in the CDR3. On this clone: As yet, its antigen is unknown.

Repertoires were generated with immunoSEQ multiplex PCR, while TCRdb's copy carries only in-frame clones and drops some. The sample shows roughly 90,000 clones, 75% to 95% of them seen only once. The material sequenced was peripheral blood, taken on day 0 of MenACWY control vaccination. The chain is built from TRBV23-1 and TRBJ1-2; D is undetermined. TRBV23-1 qualifies as an ORF whose function is uncertain. The receptor's source is an adult in good health. CDR3 bases: TGCGCCAGCAGTCAATTTGAGGCGCTTAACTATGGCTACACCTTC. It yields the protein CASSQFEALNYGYTF.